This T cell receptor (beta chain) was captured in a study of T-cell memory formation after mild COVID-19. Germline V CDR1 and CDR2: SGHDT, YYEEEE. This CDR3 has 14 amino acids. V lost 2 bases to trimming and J lost 5 bases; unmatched junction nucleotides: 4. Details on this clonotype: Its antigen is not known.

MiXCR, run by TCRdb on the 5' RACE reads, gives a single entry per CDR3 protein. Of 360,000 or so distinct CDR3 sequences in the sample, 25% to 30% were seen once. Study outcomes and limitations: Shrinking CD4+ clones were chiefly CM and EM; CD8+ ones were chiefly EMRA.

This chain connects TRBV5-6 to TRBJ2-1; 7 bases map to TRBD2. Material for sequencing was PBMCs or a T cell subset sorted from them (not recorded which). The clonotype comes from an adult woman who had mild COVID-19 (a few samples of this study predate the infection). Cell type and time point are not known. CDR3 residues: CASSFQRGNNEQFF. As DNA, the CDR3 is TGTGCCAGCAGCTTCCAGCGGGGCAACAATGAGCAGTTCTTC.